The source of this T cell receptor beta chain is a study of Tregs in tolerant kidney transplant recipients (dated by TCRdb to about 2019). With respect to the entire study: Transplants used related donors with nonmyeloablative bone marrow transplantation; mixed chimerism was transient in the human trials. The study applied TCRbeta sequencing to find donor-specific regulatory T cells before combined kidney and bone marrow transplantation and then followed those same cells after transplant.

About this clone itself: Its cognate antigen has yet to be identified. Within one base of it there is no much larger clone, and no base qualities were kept.

Including the terminal cysteine and phenylalanine, the CDR3 comprises 13 residues. Only the CDR3 portion is preserved as DNA: 39 bases, with reading frame beginning at the first base. The germline V gene encodes CDR1 SGHDT and CDR2 YYEEEE. At the junction V is shortened by 4 bases and J by 7 bases, with 13 bases in between. What this sample's time point label stands for: blood sample drawn before combined kidney and bone marrow transplant. Unstimulated Tregs (CD4+CD25+CD127-), CD4+ non-Tregs (CD4+CD25-), CD4 and CD8 cells were FACS-sorted from thawed PBMCs. The patients were a few recipients of combined kidney and bone marrow transplants from the ITN036ST trial, and samples were available only from these trial subjects. Healthy control blood was processed to PBMCs with a Ficoll density gradient and then cryopreserved, whereas patient PBMCs were collected both before and after transplant. The investigation overall reported the following: Because the PCR primers were changed over time for some patients, nucleotide-level comparison could not be performed across the samples from those patients. Expanding Tregs with activated donor B cells appeared to identify the most biologically relevant and donor-specific TCRbeta repertoire. Because the study included only a small number of patients, the results must be confirmed in larger populations and under other immunosuppression protocols. Donor-specific Treg expansion was found to exceed global Treg expansion in tolerant patients, suggesting antigen-driven rather than nonspecific expansion. Biological reproducibility was not examined directly, but technical replication error appeared to be minimal.

For TCRbeta CDR3 sequencing, genomic DNA from the sorted cells was extracted using the QIAGEN DNeasy Blood and Tissue Kit. Through immunoSEQ, high-throughput TCRbeta CDR3 sequencing was done commercially, including PCR amplification with internal controls and bias correction. For the original study's pipeline: Unique productive TCRbeta sequences were defined by CDR3 nucleotide sequence when primers matched and otherwise by CDR3 amino acid sequence together with Vbeta and Jbeta genes. Sorting error was corrected by removing sequences shared between sorted populations at a frequency ratio of 2:1 or less, and the remaining shared sequences were assigned to the higher population. A sequence was defined as donor-reactive if the sequence was expanded at least 5-fold in CFSE-low cells compared with unstimulated cells and had a frequency of at least 0.01% in CFSE-low cells. Jensen-Shannon divergence calculated on the top 100 TCRbeta sequences ranked by frequency was used to measure repertoire divergence. For samples with multiple sequencing runs, sorting error was corrected separately for each run before the runs were pooled. In its TCRdb copy, this immuneACCESS table keeps in-frame sequences only and misses some clones. Where compared with another copy, unresolved V genes explain less than half of these, and the others have no known cause. The DNA gave D and trimming, while V, J and clone size come from that table. The sample records roughly 66,000 clones, over 85% of which are singletons. The ten largest clones take up roughly 11% of the sample.

The rearrangement combines TRBV5-6 with TRBJ2-3; no D segment can be confidently identified. Sequences were derived from CD8+ T cells from blood, sampled before the transplant. The clonotype comes from a human donor who received a combined kidney and bone marrow transplant. The DNA reads as follows: TGTGCCAGCAGCCCTCCCCGGTACTATACGCAGTATTTT. This translates into CASSPPRYYTQYF. The CDR3 plus the reference TRBV5-6 and TRBJ2-3 genes for the other parts give the full variable domain: DAGVTQSPTHLIKTRGQQVTLRCSPKSGHDTVSWYQQALGQGPQFIFQYYEEEERQRGNFPDRFSGHQFPNYSSELNVNALLLGDSALYLCASSPPRYYTQYFGPGTRLTVL.